This passage covers 2 T cell receptor beta chains from one sample sequenced in a study of monozygotic twins with inflammatory bowel disease. Reprocessing the 5' RACE reads, TCRdb reports a single entry for every CDR3 protein and omits DNA. Recorded for this sample: about 450,000 distinct CDR3 sequences. The sequenced material came from blood. These receptors all come from a human donor with ulcerative colitis or Crohn's disease, or a healthy co-twin of an affected twin (not recorded which).

The CDR3 here is CASSQLRGAGGSGYTF. The chain has TRBV4-2 and TRBJ1-2; without DNA, the TCRdb call of TRBD1 cannot be checked. This CDR3 is 16 amino acids long. Germline CDR1 and CDR2: LGHNA and YNFKEQ.

V is TRBV7-6 and J is TRBJ2-1; there is no DNA to check the TCRdb D call of TRBD1. The CDR3 loop spans 13 amino acids. The germline V gene encodes CDR1 SGHVS and CDR2 FNYEAQ. CDR3 loop: CASSPIGTGEQFF.